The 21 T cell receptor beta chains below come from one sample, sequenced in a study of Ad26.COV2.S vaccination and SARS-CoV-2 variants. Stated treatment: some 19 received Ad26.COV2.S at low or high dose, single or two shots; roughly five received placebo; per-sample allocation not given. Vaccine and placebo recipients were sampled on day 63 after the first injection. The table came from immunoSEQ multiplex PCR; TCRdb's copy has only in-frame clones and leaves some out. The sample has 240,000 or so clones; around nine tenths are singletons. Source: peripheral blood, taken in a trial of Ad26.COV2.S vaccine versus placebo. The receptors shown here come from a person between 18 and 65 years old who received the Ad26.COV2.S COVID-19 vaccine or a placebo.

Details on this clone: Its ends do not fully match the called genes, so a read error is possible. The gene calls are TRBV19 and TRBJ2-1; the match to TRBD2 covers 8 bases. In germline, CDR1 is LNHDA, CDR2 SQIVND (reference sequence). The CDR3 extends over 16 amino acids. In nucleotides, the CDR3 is TGTGCCAGTAGCATAGAGGCTAGCGGGCGATACAATGAGCAGTTCTTC. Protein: CASSIEASGRYNEQFF.

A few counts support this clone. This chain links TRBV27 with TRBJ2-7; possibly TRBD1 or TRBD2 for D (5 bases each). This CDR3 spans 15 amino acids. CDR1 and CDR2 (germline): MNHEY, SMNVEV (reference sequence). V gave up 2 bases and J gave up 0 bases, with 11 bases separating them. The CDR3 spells CASSLGGYSSYEQYF. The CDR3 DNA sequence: TGTGCCAGCAGTTTAGGGGGTTACAGCTCCTACGAGCAGTACTTC.

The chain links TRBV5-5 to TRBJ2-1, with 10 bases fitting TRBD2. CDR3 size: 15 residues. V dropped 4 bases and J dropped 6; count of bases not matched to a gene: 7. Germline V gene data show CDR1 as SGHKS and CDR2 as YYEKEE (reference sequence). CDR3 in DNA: TGTGCCAGCAGCCAGGGACTAGCGAGCGGCAATGAGCAGTTCTTC. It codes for CASSQGLASGNEQFF. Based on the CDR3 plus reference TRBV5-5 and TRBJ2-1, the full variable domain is DAGVTQSPTHLIKTRGQQVTLRCSPISGHKSVSWYQQVLGQGPQFIFQYYEKEERGRGNFPDRFSARQFPNYSSELNVNALLLGDSALYLCASSQGLASGNEQFFGPGTRLTVL.

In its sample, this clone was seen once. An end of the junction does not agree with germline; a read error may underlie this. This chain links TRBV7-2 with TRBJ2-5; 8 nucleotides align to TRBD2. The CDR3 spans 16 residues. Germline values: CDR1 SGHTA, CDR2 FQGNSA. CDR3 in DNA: TGTGCCAGCAGCTTAATGATAGCGGGGCCCCAAGGGACCCAGTACTTC. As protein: CASSLMIAGPQGTQYF.

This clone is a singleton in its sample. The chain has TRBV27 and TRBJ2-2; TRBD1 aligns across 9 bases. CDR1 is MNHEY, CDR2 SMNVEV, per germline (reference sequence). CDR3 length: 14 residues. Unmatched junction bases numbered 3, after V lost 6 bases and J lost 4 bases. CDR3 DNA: TGTGCCAGCAGCCCGACAGGGGGCACCGGGGAGCTGTTTTTT. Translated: CASSPTGGTGELFF.

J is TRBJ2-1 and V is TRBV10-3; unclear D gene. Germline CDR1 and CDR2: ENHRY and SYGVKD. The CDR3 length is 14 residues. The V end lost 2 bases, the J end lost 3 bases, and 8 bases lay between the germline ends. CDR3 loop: CAISEESFYNEQFF. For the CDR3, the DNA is TGTGCCATCAGTGAGGAAAGCTTCTACAATGAGCAGTTCTTC.

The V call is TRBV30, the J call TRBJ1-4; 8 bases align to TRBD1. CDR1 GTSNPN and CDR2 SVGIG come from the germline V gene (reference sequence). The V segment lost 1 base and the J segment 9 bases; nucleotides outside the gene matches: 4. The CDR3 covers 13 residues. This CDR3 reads CAWSGTGNKKLFF. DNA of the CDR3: TGTGCCTGGAGTGGGACAGGGAATAAAAAACTGTTTTTT.

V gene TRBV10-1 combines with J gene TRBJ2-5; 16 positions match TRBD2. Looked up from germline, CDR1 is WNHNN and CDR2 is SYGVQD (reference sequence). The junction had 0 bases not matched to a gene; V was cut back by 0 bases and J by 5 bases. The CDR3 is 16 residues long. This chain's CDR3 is CASSESGLAGGETQYF. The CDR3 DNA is TGCGCCAGCAGTGAGTCGGGACTAGCGGGAGGGGAGACCCAGTACTTC.

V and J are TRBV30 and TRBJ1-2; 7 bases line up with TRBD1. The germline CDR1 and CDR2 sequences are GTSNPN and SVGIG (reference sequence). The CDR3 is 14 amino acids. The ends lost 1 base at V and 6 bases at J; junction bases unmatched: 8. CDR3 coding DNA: TGTGCCTGGAGTGCCCGACAGGGAATCGATGGCTACACCTTC. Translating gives CAWSARQGIDGYTF.

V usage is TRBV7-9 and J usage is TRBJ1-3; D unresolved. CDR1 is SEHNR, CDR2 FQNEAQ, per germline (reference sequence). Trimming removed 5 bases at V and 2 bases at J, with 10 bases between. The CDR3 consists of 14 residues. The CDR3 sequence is CASSPTPAGNTIYF. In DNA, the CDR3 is TGTGCCAGCAGCCCGACTCCCGCTGGAAACACCATATATTTT. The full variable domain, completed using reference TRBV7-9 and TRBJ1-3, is DTGVSQNPRHKITKRGQNVTFRCDPISEHNRLYWYRQTLGQGPEFLTYFQNEAQLEKSRLLSDRFSAERPKGSFSTLEIQRTEQGDSAMYLCASSPTPAGNTIYFGEGSWLTVV.

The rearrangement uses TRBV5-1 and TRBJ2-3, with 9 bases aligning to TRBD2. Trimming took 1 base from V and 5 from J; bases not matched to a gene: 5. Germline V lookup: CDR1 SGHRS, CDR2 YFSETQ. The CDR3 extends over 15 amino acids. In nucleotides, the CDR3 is TGCGCCAGCAGCTTGTGGGCGGGAGGGAAAGATACGCAGTATTTT. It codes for CASSLWAGGKDTQYF.

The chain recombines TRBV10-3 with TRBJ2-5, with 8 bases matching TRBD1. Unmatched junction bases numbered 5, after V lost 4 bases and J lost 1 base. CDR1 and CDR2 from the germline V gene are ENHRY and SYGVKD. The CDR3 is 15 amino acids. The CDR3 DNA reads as TGTGCCATCAGTGCCGCGGGGACAGGCCAAGAGACCCAGTACTTC. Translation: CAISAAGTGQETQYF.

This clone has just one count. CDR3 nucleotides: TGTGCCAGCAGTCTCCAGGGTCCGGGCGGGGCCAACGTCCTGACTTTC. Amino acids: CASSLQGPGGANVLTF. This chain uses TRBV28 with TRBJ2-6, with D possibly being TRBD1 (5 bases). The V end lost 5 bases, the J end lost 4 bases, and 15 bases lay between the germline ends. The germline V gene has CDR1 MDHEN and CDR2 SYDVKM. This CDR3 has 16 residues.

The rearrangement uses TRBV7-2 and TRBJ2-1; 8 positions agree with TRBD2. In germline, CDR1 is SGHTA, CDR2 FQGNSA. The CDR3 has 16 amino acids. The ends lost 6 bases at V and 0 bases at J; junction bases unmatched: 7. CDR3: CASSRGGRNSYNEQFF. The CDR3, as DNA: TGTGCCAGCAGTCGGGGGGGCAGGAACTCCTACAATGAGCAGTTCTTC.

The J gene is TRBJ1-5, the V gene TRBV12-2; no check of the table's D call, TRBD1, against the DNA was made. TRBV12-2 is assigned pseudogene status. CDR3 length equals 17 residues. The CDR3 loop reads CASRLGGYRGTNQPQHF. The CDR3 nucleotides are TGTGCAAGTCGCTTAGGGGGGTACAGGGGAACAAATCAGCCCCAGCATTTT.

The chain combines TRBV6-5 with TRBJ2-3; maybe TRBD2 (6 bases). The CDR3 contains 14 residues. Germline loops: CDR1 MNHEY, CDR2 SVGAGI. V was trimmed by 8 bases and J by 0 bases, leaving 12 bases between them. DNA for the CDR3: TGTGCCAGCCGGGGACTGAAGAGCACAGATACGCAGTATTTT. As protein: CASRGLKSTDTQYF.

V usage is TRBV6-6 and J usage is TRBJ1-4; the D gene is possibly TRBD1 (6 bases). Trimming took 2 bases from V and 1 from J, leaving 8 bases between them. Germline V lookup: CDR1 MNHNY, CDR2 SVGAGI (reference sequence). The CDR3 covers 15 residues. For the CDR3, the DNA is TGTGCCAGCAGTTACACGGACAGAACTAATGAAAAACTGTTTTTT. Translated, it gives CASSYTDRTNEKLFF.

CDR3 sequence reads: CASSDNYGYTF. DNA for the CDR3: TGTGCCAGCAGTGATAACTATGGCTACACCTTC. V is TRBV6-4 and J is TRBJ1-2; D unresolved. V was trimmed by 3 bases and J by 1 base, leaving 0 bases between them. The germline V gene has CDR1 MRHNA and CDR2 SNTAGT. The CDR3 runs 11 residues.

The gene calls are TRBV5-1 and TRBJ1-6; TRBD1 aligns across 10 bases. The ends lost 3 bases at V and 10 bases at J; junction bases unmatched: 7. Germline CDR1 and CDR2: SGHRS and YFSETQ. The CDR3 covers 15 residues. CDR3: CASSWTTGGGSPLHF. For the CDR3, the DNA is TGCGCCAGCAGCTGGACGACAGGGGGCGGCTCACCCCTCCACTTT.

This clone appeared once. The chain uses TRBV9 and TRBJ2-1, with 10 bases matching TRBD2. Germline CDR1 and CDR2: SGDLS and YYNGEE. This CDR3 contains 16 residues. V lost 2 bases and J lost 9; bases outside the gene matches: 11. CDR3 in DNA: TGTGCCAGCAGCGTTCATAGCGGGGGGCGTCTATCTGAGCAGTTCTTC. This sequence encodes CASSVHSGGRLSEQFF.

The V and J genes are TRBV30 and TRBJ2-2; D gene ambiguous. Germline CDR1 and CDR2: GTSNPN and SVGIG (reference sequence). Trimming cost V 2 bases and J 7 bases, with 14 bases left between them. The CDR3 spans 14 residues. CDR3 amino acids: CAWSFRPTGGELFF. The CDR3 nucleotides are TGTGCCTGGAGTTTCCGGCCCACGGGCGGGGAGCTGTTTTTT.